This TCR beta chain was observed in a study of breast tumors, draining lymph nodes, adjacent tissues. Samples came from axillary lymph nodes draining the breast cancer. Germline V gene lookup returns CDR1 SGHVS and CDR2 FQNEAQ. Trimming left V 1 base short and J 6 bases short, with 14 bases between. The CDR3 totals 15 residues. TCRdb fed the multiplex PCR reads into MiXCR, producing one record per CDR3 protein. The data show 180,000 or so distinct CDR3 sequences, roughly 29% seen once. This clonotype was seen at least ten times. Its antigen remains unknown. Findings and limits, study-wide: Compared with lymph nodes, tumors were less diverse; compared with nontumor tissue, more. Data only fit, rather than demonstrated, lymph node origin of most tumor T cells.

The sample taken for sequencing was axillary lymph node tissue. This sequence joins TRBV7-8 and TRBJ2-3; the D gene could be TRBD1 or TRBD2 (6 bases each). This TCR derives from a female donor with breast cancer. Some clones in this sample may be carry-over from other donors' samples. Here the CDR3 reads CASSLEGGLGDTQYF. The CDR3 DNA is TGTGCCAGCAGCTTAGAGGGGGGATTGGGCGATACGCAGTATTTT.